This note documents a single T cell receptor beta chain sequence. Cohorts were assigned according to the clinical history that participants reported. All recovered Cohort 3 donors got two negative PCRs, got clearance, or saw symptom resolution. This sample is part of a study of blood T cell repertoires in COVID-19. From germline, CDR1 is LNHNV and CDR2 YYDKDF (reference sequence). This CDR3 is built from 17 residues. Trimming stripped 0 bases from V and 4 bases from J, with 13 bases between. Authors' processing steps: It was from reference gene primer amplification that nucleated cell counts were estimated. Clones were sequenced by immunoSEQ multiplex PCR, and TCRdb holds only the in-frame ones, with some missing. V, J and clone size are taken as reported in that table, and D and trimming were inferred from the DNA itself. In the table there are 390,000 or so clones, just under 90% of which are singletons.

This clonotype was obtained from a woman in her forties or fifties who had recovered from COVID-19. The chain uses TRBV15 and TRBJ1-6, with D perhaps matching TRBD1 (6 bases). The sample taken for sequencing was PBMCs or T cells enriched from blood (not recorded which). CDR3 sequence reads: CATSREASDRYNSPLHF. DNA for the CDR3: TGTGCCACCAGCAGAGAGGCCAGCGACAGGTATAATTCACCCCTCCACTTT.